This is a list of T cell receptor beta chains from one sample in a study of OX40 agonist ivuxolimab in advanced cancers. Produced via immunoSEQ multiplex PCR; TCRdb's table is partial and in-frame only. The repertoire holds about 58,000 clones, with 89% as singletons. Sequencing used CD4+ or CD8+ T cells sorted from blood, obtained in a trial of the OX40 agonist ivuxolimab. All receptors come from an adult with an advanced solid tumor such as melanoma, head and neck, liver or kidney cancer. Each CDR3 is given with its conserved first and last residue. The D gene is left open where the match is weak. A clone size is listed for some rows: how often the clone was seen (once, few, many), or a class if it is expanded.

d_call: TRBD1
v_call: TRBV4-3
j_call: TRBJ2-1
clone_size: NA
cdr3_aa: CASSQDTGTGFNEQFF
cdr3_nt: TGCGCCAGCAGCCAAGATACCGGGACAGGGTTCAATGAGCAGTTCTTC

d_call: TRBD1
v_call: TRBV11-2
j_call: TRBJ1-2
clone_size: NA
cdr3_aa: CASSLGQGAFNYGYTF
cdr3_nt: TGTGCCAGCAGCTTGGGACAGGGGGCGTTTAACTATGGCTACACCTTC

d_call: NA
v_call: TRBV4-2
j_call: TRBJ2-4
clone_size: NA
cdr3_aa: CASSQPPENIQYF
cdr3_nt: TGTGCCAGCAGCCAACCTCCAGAGAACATTCAGTACTTC

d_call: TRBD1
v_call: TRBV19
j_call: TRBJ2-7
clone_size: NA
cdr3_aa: CASSPGTGDYEQYF
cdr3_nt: TGTGCCAGTAGTCCCGGGACAGGGGACTACGAGCAGTACTTC

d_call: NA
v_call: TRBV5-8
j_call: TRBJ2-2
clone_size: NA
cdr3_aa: CASSFGGGTGELFF
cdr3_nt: TGTGCCAGCAGCTTTGGAGGGGGCACCGGGGAGCTGTTTTTT

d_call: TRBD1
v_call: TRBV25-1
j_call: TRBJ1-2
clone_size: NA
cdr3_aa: CASSESSDRGHGYTF
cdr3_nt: TGTGCCAGCAGTGAATCTTCCGACAGGGGCCATGGCTACACCTTC

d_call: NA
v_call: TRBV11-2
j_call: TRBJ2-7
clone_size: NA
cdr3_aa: CASSFGGATYEQYF
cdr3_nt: TGTGCCAGCAGCTTCGGGGGAGCGACCTACGAGCAGTACTTC

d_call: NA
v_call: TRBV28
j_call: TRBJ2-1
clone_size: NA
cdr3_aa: CASSVGDEQFF
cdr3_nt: TGTGCCAGCAGCGTAGGGGATGAGCAGTTCTTC

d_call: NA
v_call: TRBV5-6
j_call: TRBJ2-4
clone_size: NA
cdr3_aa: CASSFPERRNIQYF
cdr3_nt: TGTGCCAGCAGCTTCCCAGAGCGCCGGAACATTCAGTACTTC

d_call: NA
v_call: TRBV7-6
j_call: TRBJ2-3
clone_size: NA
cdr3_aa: CASSLVPPDTQYF
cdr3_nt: TGTGCCAGCAGCTTAGTTCCCCCAGATACGCAGTATTTT

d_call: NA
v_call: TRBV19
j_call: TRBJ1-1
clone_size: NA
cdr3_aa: CASGWGGEAFF
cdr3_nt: TGTGCCAGTGGATGGGGGGGTGAAGCTTTCTTT

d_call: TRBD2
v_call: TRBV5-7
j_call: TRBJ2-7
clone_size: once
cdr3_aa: CASSLGGSYPGEQYF
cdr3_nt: TGTGCCAGCAGCTTGGGCGGGAGTTACCCCGGCGAGCAGTACTTC

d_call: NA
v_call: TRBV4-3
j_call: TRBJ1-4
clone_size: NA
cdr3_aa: CASSLGEKLFF
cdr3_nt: TGCGCCAGCAGCCTAGGAGAAAAACTGTTTTTT

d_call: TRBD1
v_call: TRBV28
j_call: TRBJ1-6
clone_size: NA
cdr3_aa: CASSRTGRSPLHF
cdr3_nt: TGTGCCAGCAGTAGGACAGGGCGCTCACCCCTCCACTTT

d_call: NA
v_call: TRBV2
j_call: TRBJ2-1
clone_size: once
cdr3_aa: CASSQSETASYNEQFF
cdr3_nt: TGTGCCAGCAGCCAATCCGAGACTGCCTCCTACAATGAGCAGTTCTTC

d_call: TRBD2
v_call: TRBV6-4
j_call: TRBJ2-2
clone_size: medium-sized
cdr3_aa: CASSSGSTGELFF
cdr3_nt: TGTGCCAGCTCTAGCGGGAGCACCGGGGAGCTGTTTTTT

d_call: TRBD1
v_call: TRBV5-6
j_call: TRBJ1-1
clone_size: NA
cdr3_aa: CASSSYRGEAFF
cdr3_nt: TGTGCCAGCAGCTCCTACAGGGGGGAAGCTTTCTTT

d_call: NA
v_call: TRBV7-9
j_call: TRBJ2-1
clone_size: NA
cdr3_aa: CASSETGPYNEQFF
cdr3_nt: TGTGCCAGCAGCGAAACCGGGCCCTACAATGAGCAGTTCTTC

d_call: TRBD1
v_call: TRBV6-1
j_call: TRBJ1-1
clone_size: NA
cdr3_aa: CASSEDRVWAEAFF
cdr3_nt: TGTGCCAGCAGCGAAGACAGGGTCTGGGCTGAAGCTTTCTTT

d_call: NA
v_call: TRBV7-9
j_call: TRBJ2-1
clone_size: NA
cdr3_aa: CASSLLSNEQFF
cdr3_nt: TGTGCCAGCAGCTTATTGAGCAATGAGCAGTTCTTC

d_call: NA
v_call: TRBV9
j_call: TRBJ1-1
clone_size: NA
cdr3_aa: CASSGGRNTEAFF
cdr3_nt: TGTGCCAGCTCCGGTGGGAGGAACACTGAAGCTTTCTTT

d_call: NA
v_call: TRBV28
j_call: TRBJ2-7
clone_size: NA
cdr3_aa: CARPKRLGIFYEQYF
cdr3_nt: TGTGCCAGACCCAAGAGGCTGGGTATTTTTTACGAGCAGTACTTC

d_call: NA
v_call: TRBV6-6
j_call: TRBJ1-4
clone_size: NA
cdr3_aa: CASSSGVTNEKLFF
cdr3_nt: TGTGCCAGCAGTTCAGGGGTTACTAATGAAAAACTGTTTTTT

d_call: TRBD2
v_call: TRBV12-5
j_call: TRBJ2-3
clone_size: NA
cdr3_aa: CASTGLAGEGVDPDTQYF
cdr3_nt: TGTGCTAGTACTGGGCTAGCGGGAGAGGGGGTCGACCCAGATACGCAGTATTTT

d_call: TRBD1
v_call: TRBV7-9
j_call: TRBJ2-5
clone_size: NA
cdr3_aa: CASSLGTGPQETQYF
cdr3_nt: TGTGCCAGCAGCTTAGGGACAGGTCCCCAAGAGACCCAGTACTTC

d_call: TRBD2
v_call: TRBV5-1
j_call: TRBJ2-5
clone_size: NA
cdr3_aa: CASSLAIGLAGLETQYF
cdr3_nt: TGCGCCAGCAGCTTGGCCATCGGACTAGCGGGCCTCGAGACCCAGTACTTC

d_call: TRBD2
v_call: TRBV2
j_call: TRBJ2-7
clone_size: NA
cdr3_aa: CASCGTSSYEQYF
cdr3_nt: TGTGCCAGCTGCGGGACTAGCAGCTACGAGCAGTACTTC

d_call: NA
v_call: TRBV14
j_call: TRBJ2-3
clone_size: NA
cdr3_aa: CATALGLTDTQYF
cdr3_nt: TGTGCGACCGCCTTGGGGCTGACAGATACGCAGTATTTT

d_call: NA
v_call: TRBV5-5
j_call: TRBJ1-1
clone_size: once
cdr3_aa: CASSLGRKNTEAFF
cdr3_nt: TGTGCCAGCAGCTTGGGACGGAAGAACACTGAAGCTTTCTTT

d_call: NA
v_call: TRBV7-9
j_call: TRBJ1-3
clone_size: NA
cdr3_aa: CASSLAGDTIYF
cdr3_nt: TGTGCCAGCAGCCTAGCCGGAGACACCATATATTTT

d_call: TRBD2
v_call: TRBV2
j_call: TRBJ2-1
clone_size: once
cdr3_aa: CASSEGGGSYNEQFF
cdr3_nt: TGTGCCAGCAGTGAAGGGGGGGGCTCCTACAATGAGCAGTTCTTC

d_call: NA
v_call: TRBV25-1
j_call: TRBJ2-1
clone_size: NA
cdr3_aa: CASSEYPRGLGWNEQFF
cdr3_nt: TGTGCCAGCAGTGAATACCCACGGGGGCTCGGGTGGAATGAGCAGTTCTTC

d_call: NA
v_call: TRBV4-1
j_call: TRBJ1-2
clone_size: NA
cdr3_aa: CASSQESAANYGYTF
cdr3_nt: TGCGCCAGCAGCCAAGAATCGGCCGCTAACTATGGCTACACCTTC

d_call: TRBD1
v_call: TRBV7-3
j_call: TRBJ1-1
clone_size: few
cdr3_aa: CASGLTGGGTEAFF
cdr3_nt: TGTGCCAGCGGCCTGACAGGGGGCGGGACTGAAGCTTTCTTT

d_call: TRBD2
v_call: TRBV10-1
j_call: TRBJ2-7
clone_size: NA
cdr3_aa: CASSEGAGGSYEQYF
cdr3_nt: TGCGCCAGCAGTGAGGGAGCGGGAGGGTCCTACGAGCAGTACTTC

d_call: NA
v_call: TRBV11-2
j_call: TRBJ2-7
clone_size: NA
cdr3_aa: CASSLQGTPVNHEQYF
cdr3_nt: TGTGCCAGCAGCTTACAGGGGACTCCCGTTAATCACGAGCAGTACTTC

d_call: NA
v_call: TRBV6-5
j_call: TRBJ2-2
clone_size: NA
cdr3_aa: CASSYWVTGELFF
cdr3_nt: TGTGCCAGCAGTTATTGGGTCACCGGGGAGCTGTTTTTT

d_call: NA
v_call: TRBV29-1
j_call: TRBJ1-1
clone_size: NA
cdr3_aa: CSVELAEAFF
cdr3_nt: TGCAGCGTTGAACTCGCTGAAGCTTTCTTT

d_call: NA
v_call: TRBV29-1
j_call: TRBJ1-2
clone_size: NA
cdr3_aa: CSVRRGGMHGYTF
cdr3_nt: TGCAGCGTCCGCCGGGGGGGTATGCATGGCTACACCTTC

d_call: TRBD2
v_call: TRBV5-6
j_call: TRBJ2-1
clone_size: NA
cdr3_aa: CASSRGRGEQFF
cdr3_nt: TGTGCCAGCAGCCGAGGGAGGGGTGAGCAGTTCTTC

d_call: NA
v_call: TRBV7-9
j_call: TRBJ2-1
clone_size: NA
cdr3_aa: CASSWGSAEQFF
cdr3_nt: TGTGCCAGCAGTTGGGGGTCGGCGGAGCAGTTCTTC

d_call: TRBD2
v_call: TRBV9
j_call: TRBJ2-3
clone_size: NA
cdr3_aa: CASSPSGTSGHTQYF
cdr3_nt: TGTGCCAGCAGCCCCAGCGGGACTAGCGGGCATACGCAGTATTTT

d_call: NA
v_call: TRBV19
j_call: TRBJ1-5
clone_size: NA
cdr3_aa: CASSLVYYSNQPQHF
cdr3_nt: TGTGCCAGTAGTCTTGTATATTATAGCAATCAGCCCCAGCATTTT

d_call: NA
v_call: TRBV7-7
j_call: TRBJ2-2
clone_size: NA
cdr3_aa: CASSLGTGRADTGELFF
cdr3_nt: TGTGCTAGCAGCTTAGGCACGGGCAGGGCTGACACCGGGGAGCTGTTTTTT

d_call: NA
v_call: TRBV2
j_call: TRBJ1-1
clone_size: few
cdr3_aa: CASTESVGGEAFF
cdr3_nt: TGTGCCAGCACGGAGTCAGTCGGTGGAGAAGCTTTCTTT

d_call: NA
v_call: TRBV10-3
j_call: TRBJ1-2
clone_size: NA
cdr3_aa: CAIRVRDLGYTF
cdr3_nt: TGTGCCATCCGAGTCAGGGATCTAGGCTACACCTTC

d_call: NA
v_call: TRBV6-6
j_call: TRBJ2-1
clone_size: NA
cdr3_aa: CATTLGGAYNEQFF
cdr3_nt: TGTGCCACGACTTTGGGCGGAGCTTACAATGAGCAGTTCTTC

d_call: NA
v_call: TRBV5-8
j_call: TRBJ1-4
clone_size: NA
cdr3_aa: CASSSGGVGANEKLFF
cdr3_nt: TGTGCCAGCAGCTCGGGCGGGGTAGGAGCTAATGAAAAACTGTTTTTT

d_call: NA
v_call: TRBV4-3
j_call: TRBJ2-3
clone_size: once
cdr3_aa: CASSQELQLRSTDTQYF
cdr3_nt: TGCGCCAGCAGCCAAGAGCTCCAGCTGAGAAGCACAGATACGCAGTATTTT

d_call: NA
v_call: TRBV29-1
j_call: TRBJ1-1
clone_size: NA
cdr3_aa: CSVGGLVVQGLNTEAFF
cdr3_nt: TGCAGCGTTGGTGGCCTAGTGGTTCAGGGTCTAAACACTGAAGCTTTCTTT

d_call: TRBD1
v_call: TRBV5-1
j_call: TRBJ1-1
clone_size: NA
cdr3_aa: CATLDRGQAFF
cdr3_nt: TGCGCCACCTTAGATAGGGGGCAGGCTTTCTTT

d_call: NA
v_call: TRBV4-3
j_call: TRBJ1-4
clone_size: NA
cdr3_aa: CASSQERAQYLVAANEKLFF
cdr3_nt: TGCGCCAGCAGCCAAGAGCGCGCCCAATACCTCGTCGCGGCTAATGAAAAACTGTTTTTT

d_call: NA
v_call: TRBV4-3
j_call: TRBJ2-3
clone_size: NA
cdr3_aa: CASSQAESRIITDTQYF
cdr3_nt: TGCGCCAGCAGCCAAGCCGAATCCAGAATCATAACAGATACGCAGTATTTT